The present T cell receptor beta chain was sequenced within a study of vaccination effects on CD4 cells after COVID-19 (dated by TCRdb to 2022 to 2024). Describing the broader study: Post-vaccine samples across the study were collected a median of 72 days after the second dose, with a range of 14 to 241. SARS-CoV-2 spike-specific CD4+ TCR repertoires from before and after mRNA vaccination were compared in COVID-19 convalescent patients and in infection-naive vaccine recipients. A total of 9 to 11 COVID-19 convalescent patients and several SARS-CoV-2-naive healthy vaccine recipients were included in the full study. The Oncomine TCR Beta short-read assay on an Illumina iSeq 100 was used to sequence cultures from other donors in the study.

Findings and caveats that apply to the study as a whole: Limitations of the study were the small number of convalescent patients and the absence of early post-infection timepoints. In healthy vaccine recipients, vaccine-induced clones were almost all SARS-CoV-2 mono-reactive, with only 1 of 255 cross-reactive with common cold coronaviruses. Marked clonal contraction was observed in both infection-induced and vaccine-induced clones at late post-vaccination timepoints, consistent with waning T cell responses.

As for this clone: Its specific antigen is unknown. It has no much larger one-base neighbor in the sample; base qualities were not kept.

The ViraFEST assay stimulated PBMC with viral peptide pools and then used TCR sequencing to identify antigen-specific CD4+ T cell clonotypes by expansion. After 10 to 11 days of culture, CD4+ T cells were isolated with the EasySep CD4+ T cell isolation kit. Participants received two doses of either the BNT162b2 or the mRNA-1273 mRNA SARS-CoV-2 vaccine. Healthy vaccine recipients had no prior SARS-CoV-2 infection, confirmed by negative nucleocapsid antibodies before and after vaccination. Roughly 2.1 million PBMC per well were cultured in IMDM with around 5% human AB serum, around 9.1 IU/ml IL-2 and gentamicin, plus 10 ug/ml peptides. Half of the culture medium was replaced with fresh IL-2-containing medium on days 3 and 7. Unless noted otherwise, every peptide stimulation condition was cultured in triplicate wells. Using Ficoll-Paque Plus gradient centrifugation, PBMC were separated from whole blood and then either used fresh or cryopreserved at -140C. The overlapping peptide pools covered the spike proteins of SARS-CoV-2 and of the common cold coronaviruses HCoV-NL63, HCoV-OC43 and HCoV-229E. The QIAamp micro DNA kit was used to extract genomic DNA from the cultured CD4+ T cells.

V is reduced by 2 bases and J by 2 bases, leaving a spacing of 9 bases between them. For CDR1 and CDR2, the germline V gene lists SGHRS and YFSETQ. From its cysteine to its phenylalanine, the CDR3 spans 14 amino acids. The read is trimmed to its CDR3 DNA, 42 bases read in frame from base 1. Library preparation was by the immunoSEQ multiplex PCR assay. TCR beta CDR3 sequencing was performed on DNA from the cultured, isolated CD4+ T cells. Under the source paper's analysis protocol: Non-productive TCR sequences were removed and reads were trimmed to the CDR3 region, keeping CDR3s of at least 7 amino acids. The MANAFEST web app was used to identify antigen-specific clonotypes by comparing expansion in peptide wells with expansion in reference cultures. For clones to be considered positive, expansion at FDR<0.05 versus reference and all other wells, an odds ratio above 5, and a frequency above 0.1% in two replicate wells were required. A clonotype was called cross-reactive if it was significantly expanded both in SARS-CoV-2 spike wells and in at least one common cold coronavirus spike condition. Using the stringdist R package, CDR3 similarity was measured by Levenshtein distance, and unrooted trees were constructed with ape in R 3.6.1. Entries here come from immuneACCESS through TCRdb and include only in-frame sequences with V and J called. Some clones fail to appear in such tables; in the studies checked, an unresolved V gene covers under half of the shortfall, and the cause of the remainder is unknown. V and J calls and clone size are copied from that table; D and trimming were computed from the DNA. The sample records 75,000 to 100,000 clones, 60% to 80% of which are singletons. In total, the top ten clones hold more than 1% of the sample.

This specimen consisted of CD4+ T cells from PBMCs cultured with HCoV-OC43 spike peptides, obtained after COVID-19 vaccination. Sample cell subset or site, as interpreted from the label and publication: HCoV-OC43 spike overlapping peptide pool stimulation. This sequence uses TRBV5-1 and TRBJ2-3; the D call is tentative, TRBD1 or TRBD2, as each matches 5 bases. This TCR was recovered from a human donor who received a COVID-19 vaccine. The DNA sequence is TGCGCCAGCAGCTTATGGGACCACACAGATACGCAGTATTTT. It translates to CASSLWDHTDTQYF.